This T cell receptor (beta chain) was obtained from a study of T cell responses to AZD1222 COVID-19 vaccine. CDR3 size: 15 residues. Germline V gene data show CDR1 as SGHDT and CDR2 as YYEEEE. The V gene lost 5 bases and the J gene lost 8 bases, with 22 bases spanning the gap. The table came from immunoSEQ multiplex PCR; TCRdb's copy has only in-frame clones and leaves some out. The table shows 130,000 to 150,000 clones, with 88% occurring only once. This receptor was obtained from an adult in good health. The material sequenced was peripheral blood, taken on day 0 of AZD1222 vaccination. The chain is built from TRBV5-6 and TRBJ1-2, with a weak D call TRBD1 (5 bases). DNA of the CDR3: TGTGCCAGCAGTCCCCGAGGGGCGGGTTTAGGAGGCTACACCTTC. Translating it yields CASSPRGAGLGGYTF.